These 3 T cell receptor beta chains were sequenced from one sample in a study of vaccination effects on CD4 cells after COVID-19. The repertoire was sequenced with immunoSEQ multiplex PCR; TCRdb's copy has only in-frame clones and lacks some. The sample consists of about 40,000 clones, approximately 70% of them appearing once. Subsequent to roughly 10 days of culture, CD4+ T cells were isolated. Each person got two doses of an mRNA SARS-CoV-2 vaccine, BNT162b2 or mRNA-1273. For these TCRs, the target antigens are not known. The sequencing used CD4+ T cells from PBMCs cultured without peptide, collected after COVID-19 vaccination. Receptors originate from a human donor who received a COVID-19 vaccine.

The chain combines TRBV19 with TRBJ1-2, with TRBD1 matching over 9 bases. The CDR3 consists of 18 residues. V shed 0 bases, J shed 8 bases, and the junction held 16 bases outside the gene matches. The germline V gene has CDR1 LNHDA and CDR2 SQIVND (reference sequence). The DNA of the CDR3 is TGTGCCAGTAGTATAGATCCCCTACCGTTGACAGGGGGTAGGGGCTACACCTTC. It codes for CASSIDPLPLTGGRGYTF.

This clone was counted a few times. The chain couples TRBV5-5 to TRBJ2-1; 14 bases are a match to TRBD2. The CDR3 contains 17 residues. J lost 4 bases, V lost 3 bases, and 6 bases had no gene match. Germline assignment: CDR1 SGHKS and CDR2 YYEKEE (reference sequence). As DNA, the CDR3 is TGTGCCAGCAGCTGGTGGACTAGCGGGGGGCAATACAATGAGCAGTTCTTC. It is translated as CASSWWTSGGQYNEQFF.

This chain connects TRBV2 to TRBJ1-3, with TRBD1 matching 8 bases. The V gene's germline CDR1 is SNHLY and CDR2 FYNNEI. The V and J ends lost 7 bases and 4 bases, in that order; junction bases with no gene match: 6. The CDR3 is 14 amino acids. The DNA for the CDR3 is TGTGCCAGCAATCAGGGGGCGCGAGGAAACACCATATATTTT. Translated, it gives CASNQGARGNTIYF.